This T cell receptor beta chain was observed in a study of OX40 agonist ivuxolimab in advanced cancers. Across the study: Patients assigned to dose escalation were diagnosed with hepatocellular carcinoma, melanoma, renal cell or head and neck cancer.

A single count supports this clone. TCRdb keeps only in-frame clones here, not all; method: immunoSEQ multiplex PCR. Here the sample spans roughly 90,000 clones, about 89% being singletons. CDR1 and CDR2 (germline): LNHDA, SQIVND (reference sequence). This CDR3 comprises 16 residues. V lost 4 bases, J lost 1 base, and 6 bases stayed unmatched. This material consisted of CD4+ or CD8+ T cells sorted from blood, taken in a trial of the OX40 agonist ivuxolimab. The clonotype was recovered from an adult with an advanced solid tumor such as melanoma, head and neck, liver or kidney cancer. The chain couples TRBV19 to TRBJ2-1, with 8 nucleotides matching TRBD2. The CDR3 protein is CASSKGASGSYNEQFF. In DNA form, the CDR3 reads TGTGCCAGTAGTAAAGGGGCTAGCGGGTCCTACAATGAGCAGTTCTTC.